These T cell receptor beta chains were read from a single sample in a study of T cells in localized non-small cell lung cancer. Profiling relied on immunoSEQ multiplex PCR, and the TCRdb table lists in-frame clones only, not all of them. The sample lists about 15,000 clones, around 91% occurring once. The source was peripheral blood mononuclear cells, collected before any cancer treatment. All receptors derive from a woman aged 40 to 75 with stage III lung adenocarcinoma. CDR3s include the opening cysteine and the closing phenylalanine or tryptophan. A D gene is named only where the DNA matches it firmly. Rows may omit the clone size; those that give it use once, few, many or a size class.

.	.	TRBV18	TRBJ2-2	CASSLLAPGELFF	TGTGCCAGCTCCCTTCTGGCCCCCGGGGAGCTGTTTTTT
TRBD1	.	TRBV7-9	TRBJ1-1	CASSSGTGGMNTEAFF	TGTGCCAGCAGCTCCGGGACAGGGGGCATGAACACTGAAGCTTTCTTT
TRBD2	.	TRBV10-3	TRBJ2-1	CAISDEILAVYNEQFF	TGTGCCATCAGTGATGAAATACTAGCGGTATACAATGAGCAGTTCTTC
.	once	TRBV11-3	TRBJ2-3	CASSRRGARDTDTQYF	TGTGCCAGCAGCCGGAGAGGGGCCAGAGACACAGATACGCAGTATTTT
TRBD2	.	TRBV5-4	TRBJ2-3	CASSPEREIGTDTQYF	TGTGCCAGCAGCCCCGAGCGGGAGATAGGCACAGATACGCAGTATTTT
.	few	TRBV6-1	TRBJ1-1	CASSGRAPDTEAFF	TGTGCCAGCAGTGGAAGGGCCCCCGACACTGAAGCTTTCTTT
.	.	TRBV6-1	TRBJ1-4	CASSTLGVHEKLFF	TGTGCCAGCAGTACCCTGGGGGTCCATGAAAAACTGTTTTTT
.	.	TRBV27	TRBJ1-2	CASSFWKGDLSVGYGYTF	TGTGCCAGCAGTTTTTGGAAAGGGGACCTTAGTGTAGGCTATGGCTACACCTTC
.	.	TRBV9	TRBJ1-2	CASSAGHLRGGYTF	TGTGCCAGCAGCGCGGGACACCTTAGAGGGGGCTACACCTTC
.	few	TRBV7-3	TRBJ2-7	CASSEKGGYEQYF	TGTGCCAGCAGCGAAAAGGGGGGATACGAGCAGTACTTC
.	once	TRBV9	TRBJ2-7	CASSVAPLGEQYF	TGTGCCAGCAGCGTAGCGCCTCTAGGTGAGCAGTACTTC
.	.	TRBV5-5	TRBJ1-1	CASSLFRNTEAFF	TGTGCCAGCAGCTTGTTCCGGAACACTGAAGCTTTCTTT
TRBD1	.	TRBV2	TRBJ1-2	CASSGRTGDGVFSNYGYTF	TGTGCCAGCAGTGGGCGGACAGGGGACGGTGTCTTTTCTAACTATGGCTACACCTTC
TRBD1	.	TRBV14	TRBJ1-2	CASSQEWDSYGYTF	TGTGCCAGCAGCCAAGAATGGGACAGCTATGGCTACACCTTC
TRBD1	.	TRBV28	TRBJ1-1	CASRRQGKNTEAFF	TGTGCCAGCAGGAGACAGGGGAAAAACACTGAAGCTTTCTTT
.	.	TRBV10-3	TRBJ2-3	CAISEAGGRDTQYF	TGTGCCATCAGTGAGGCTGGGGGACGGGATACGCAGTATTTT
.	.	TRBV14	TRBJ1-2	CASSQQRGYGYTF	TGTGCCAGCAGCCAACAGCGAGGCTATGGCTACACCTTC
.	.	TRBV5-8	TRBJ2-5	CASSLEGGGQWETQYF	TGTGCCAGCAGCTTGGAAGGCGGTGGTCAGTGGGAGACCCAGTACTTC
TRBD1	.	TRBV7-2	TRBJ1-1	CASSKQGAGGTEAFF	TGTGCCAGCAGCAAACAGGGGGCAGGAGGGACTGAAGCTTTCTTT
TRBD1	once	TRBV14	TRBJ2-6	CASSTGQPSSGANVLTF	TGTGCCAGCTCTACGGGACAGCCATCCTCTGGGGCCAACGTCCTGACTTTC
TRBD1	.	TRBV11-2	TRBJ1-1	CASRYGQGTNAEAFF	TGTGCCAGCAGGTACGGACAGGGGACGAACGCTGAAGCTTTCTTT
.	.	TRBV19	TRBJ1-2	CASSMTGDGYTF	TGTGCCAGTAGTATGACGGGAGATGGCTACACCTTC
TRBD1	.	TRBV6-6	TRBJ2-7	CASSSRDRGYEQYF	TGTGCCAGCAGTTCCCGGGACAGGGGCTACGAGCAGTACTTC
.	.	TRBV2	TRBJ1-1	CAGRVGFEAFF	TGTGCCGGCAGGGTTGGCTTTGAAGCTTTCTTT
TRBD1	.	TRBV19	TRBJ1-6	CASRRQGTDSPLHF	TGTGCCAGTAGAAGACAGGGGACCGATTCACCCCTCCACTTT